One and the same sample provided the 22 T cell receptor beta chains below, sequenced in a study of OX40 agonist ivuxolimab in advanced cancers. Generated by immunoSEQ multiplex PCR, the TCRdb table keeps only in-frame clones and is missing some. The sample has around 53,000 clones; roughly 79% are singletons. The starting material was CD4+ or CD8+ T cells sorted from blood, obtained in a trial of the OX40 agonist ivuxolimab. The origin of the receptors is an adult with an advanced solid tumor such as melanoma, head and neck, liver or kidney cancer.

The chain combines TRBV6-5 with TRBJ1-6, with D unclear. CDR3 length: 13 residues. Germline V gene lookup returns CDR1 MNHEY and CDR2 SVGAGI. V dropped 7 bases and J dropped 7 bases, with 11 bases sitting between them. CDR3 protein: CASKAWYNSPLHF. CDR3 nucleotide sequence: TGTGCCAGCAAGGCCTGGTACAATTCACCCCTCCACTTT.

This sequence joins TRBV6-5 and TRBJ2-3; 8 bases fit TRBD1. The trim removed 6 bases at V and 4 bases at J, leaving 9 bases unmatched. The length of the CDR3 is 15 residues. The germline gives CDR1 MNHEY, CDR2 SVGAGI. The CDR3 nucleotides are TGTGCCAGCAGCGCGTCAGGGGGCACATCAGATACGCAGTATTTT. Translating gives CASSASGGTSDTQYF.

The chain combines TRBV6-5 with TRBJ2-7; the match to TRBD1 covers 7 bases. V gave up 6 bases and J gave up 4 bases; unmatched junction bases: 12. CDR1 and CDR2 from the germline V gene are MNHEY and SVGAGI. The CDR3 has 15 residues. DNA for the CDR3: TGTGCCAGCAGAGCGATGACAGGGATGTTGTACGAGCAGTACTTC. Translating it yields CASRAMTGMLYEQYF.

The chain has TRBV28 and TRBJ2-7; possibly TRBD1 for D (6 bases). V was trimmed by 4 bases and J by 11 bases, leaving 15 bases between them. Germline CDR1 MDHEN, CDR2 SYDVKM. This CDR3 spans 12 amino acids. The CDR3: CASSSMGRDKYF. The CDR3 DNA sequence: TGTGCCAGCAGTTCTATGGGACGGGACAAGTACTTC.

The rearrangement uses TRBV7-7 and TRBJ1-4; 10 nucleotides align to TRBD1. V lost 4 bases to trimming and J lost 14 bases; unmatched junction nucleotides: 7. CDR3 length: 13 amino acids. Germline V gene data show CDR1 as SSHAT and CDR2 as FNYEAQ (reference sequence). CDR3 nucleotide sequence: TGTGCCAGCAGCTCGGGACAGGGGAATCAGCTGTTTTTT. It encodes CASSSGQGNQLFF.

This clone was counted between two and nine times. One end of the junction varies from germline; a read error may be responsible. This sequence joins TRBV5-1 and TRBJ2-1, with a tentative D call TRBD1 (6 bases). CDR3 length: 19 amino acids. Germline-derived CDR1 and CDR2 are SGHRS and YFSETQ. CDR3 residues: CASRLGLERYRVGYNEQFF. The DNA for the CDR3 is TGCGCCAGCAGGTTGGGGCTCGAACGCTACAGGGTTGGTTACAATGAGCAGTTCTTC.

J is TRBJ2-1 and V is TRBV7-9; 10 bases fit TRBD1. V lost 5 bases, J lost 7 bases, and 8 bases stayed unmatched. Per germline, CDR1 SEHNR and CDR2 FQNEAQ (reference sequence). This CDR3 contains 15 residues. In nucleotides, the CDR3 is TGTGCCAGCAGCCGACGACAGGGGGCAGGTAATGAGCAGTTCTTC. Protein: CASSRRQGAGNEQFF.

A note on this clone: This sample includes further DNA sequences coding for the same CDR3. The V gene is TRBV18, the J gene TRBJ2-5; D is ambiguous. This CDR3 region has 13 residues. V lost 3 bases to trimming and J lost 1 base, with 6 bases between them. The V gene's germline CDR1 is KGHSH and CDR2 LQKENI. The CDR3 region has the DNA TGTGCCAGCTCACCTGGGCCCCAAGAGACCCAGTACTTC. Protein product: CASSPGPQETQYF.

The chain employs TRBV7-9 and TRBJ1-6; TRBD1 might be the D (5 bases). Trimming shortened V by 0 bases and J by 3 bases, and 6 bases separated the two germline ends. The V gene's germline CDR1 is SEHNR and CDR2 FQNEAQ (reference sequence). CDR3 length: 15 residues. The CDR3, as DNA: TGTGCCAGCAGCTTAGCGCAGGGCTATAATTCACCCCTCCACTTT. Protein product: CASSLAQGYNSPLHF.

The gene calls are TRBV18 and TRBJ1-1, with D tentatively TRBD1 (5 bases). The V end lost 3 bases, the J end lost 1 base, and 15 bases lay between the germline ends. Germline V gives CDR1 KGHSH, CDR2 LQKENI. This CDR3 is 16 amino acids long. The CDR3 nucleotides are TGTGCCAGCTCACCGCGTGGGGGGGACCCGAACACTGAAGCTTTCTTT. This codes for CASSPRGGDPNTEAFF.

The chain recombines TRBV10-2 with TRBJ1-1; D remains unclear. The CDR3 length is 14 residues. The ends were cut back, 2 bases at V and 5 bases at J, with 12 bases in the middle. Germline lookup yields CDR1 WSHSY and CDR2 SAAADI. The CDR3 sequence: CASSEAWGKTEAFF. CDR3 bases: TGCGCCAGCAGTGAGGCATGGGGAAAAACTGAAGCTTTCTTT.

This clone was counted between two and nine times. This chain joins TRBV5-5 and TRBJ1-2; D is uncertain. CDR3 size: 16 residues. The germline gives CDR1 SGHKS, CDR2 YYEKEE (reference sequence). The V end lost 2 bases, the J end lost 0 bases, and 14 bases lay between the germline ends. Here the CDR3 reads CASSLSLQIANYGYTF. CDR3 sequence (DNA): TGTGCCAGCAGCTTATCGCTGCAGATAGCTAACTATGGCTACACCTTC.

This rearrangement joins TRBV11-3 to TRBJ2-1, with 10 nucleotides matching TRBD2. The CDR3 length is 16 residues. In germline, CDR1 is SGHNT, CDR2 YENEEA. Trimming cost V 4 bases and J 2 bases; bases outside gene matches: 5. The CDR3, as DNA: TGTGCCAGCAGCTACTTTAGCGGGGGGACCTACAATGAGCAGTTCTTC. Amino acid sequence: CASSYFSGGTYNEQFF.

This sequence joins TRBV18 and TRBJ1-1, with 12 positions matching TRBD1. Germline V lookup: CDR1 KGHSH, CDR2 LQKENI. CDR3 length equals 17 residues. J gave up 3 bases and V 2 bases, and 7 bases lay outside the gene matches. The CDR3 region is CASSPSQGQGAYTEAFF. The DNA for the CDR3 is TGTGCCAGCTCACCATCCCAGGGACAGGGGGCATACACTGAAGCTTTCTTT.

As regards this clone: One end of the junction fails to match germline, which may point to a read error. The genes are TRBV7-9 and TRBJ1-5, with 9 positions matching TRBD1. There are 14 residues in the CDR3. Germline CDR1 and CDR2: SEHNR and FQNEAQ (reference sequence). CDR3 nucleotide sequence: TGTGCCAGCAGCCTAGCAACAGGGGGCCAGCCCCAGCATTTT. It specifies CASSLATGGQPQHF.

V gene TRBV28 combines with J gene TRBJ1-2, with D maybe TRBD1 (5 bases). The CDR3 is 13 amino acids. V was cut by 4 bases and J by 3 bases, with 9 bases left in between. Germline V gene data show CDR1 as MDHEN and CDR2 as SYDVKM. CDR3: CASSSGLYYGYTF. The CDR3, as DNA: TGTGCCAGCAGTTCAGGGCTGTACTATGGCTACACCTTC.

CDR3 amino acids: CASSLEDSTEAFF. The CDR3, as DNA: TGTGCCAGCAGCTTAGAGGACAGCACTGAAGCTTTCTTT. This chain joins TRBV7-2 and TRBJ1-1, with a possible D match to TRBD1 (6 bases). This CDR3 spans 13 amino acids. The V gene lost 1 base and the J gene lost 4 bases, with 7 bases spanning the gap. Germline V gives CDR1 SGHTA, CDR2 FQGNSA.

CDR3 in amino acids: CASTHGASNQPQHF. For the CDR3, the DNA is TGTGCCAGTACCCATGGGGCCTCCAATCAGCCCCAGCATTTT. The chain has TRBV19 and TRBJ1-5, with D possibly TRBD1 on 5 matching bases. CDR3 length: 14 amino acids. Trimming shortened V by 7 bases and J by 3 bases, and 13 bases separated the two germline ends. Germline V gene lookup returns CDR1 LNHDA and CDR2 SQIVND (reference sequence).

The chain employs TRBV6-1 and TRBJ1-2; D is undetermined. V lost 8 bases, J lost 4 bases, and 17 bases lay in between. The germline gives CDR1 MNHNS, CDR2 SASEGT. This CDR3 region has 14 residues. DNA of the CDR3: TGTGCCAGCCGCCGCGGGTCCGAAACCTATGGCTACACCTTC. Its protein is CASRRGSETYGYTF.

The CDR3 protein is CASSPRDNMTRSRNQPQHF. The CDR3 DNA follows: TGTGCCAGCAGTCCCCGGGACAATATGACCCGGTCGAGGAATCAGCCCCAGCATTTT. J is TRBJ1-5 and V is TRBV28; tentatively, D is TRBD1 (6 bases). V lost 5 bases and J 4 bases, leaving 27 bases between the germline ends. CDR1 MDHEN and CDR2 SYDVKM come from the germline V gene. This CDR3 spans 19 amino acids.

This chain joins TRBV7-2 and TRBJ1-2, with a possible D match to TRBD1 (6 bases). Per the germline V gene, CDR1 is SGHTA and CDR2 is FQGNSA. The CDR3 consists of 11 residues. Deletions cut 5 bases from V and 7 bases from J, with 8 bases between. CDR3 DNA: TGTGCCAGCAGCCTGGACAGTGGCTACACCTTC. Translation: CASSLDSGYTF.

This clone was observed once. The CDR3 protein is CASSFALGLPGQGGYGYTF. In nucleotides, the CDR3 is TGTGCCAGCAGTTTTGCTCTGGGGTTGCCGGGACAGGGGGGCTATGGCTACACCTTC. The chain links TRBV27 to TRBJ1-2, with 11 bases aligning to TRBD1. Looked up from germline, CDR1 is MNHEY and CDR2 is SMNVEV (reference sequence). Unmatched junction bases numbered 16, after V lost 3 bases and J lost 4 bases. There are 19 residues in the CDR3.